Listed here is a single T cell receptor beta chain. Its antigen is not known. Generated by immunoSEQ multiplex PCR, the TCRdb table keeps only in-frame clones and is missing some. The sample shows roughly 130,000 clones, roughly 90% of them seen only once. The data belong to a study of cytomegalovirus exposure and HLA in healthy donors. Across the study: The same platform was used for the approximately 110 validation repertoires and the approximately 670 first-cohort repertoires, a later analysis reported. Points from the study as a whole: With high specificity and sensitivity, the classifier reportedly diagnosed cytomegalovirus status. The finding came from a later analysis; first-cohort TCR clusters tended to co-occur in the roughly 110 validation repertoires.

V was clipped by 6 bases and J by 0 bases; unmatched bases: 7. The length of the CDR3 is 15 residues. The germline V gene encodes CDR1 SQVTM and CDR2 ANQGSEA. These donors were members of the approximately 120-subject validation cohort, a group separate from the approximately 670-subject first cohort. Sequencing was performed on PBMCs. The gene calls are TRBV29-1 and TRBJ1-2, with 10 bases identical to TRBD1. This TCR was sampled from a man aged 25-45 years in good health and CMV-seronegative. CDR3 in amino acids: CSVGGDRGANYGYTF. In DNA form, the CDR3 reads TGCAGCGTCGGGGGGGACAGGGGAGCTAACTATGGCTACACCTTC.